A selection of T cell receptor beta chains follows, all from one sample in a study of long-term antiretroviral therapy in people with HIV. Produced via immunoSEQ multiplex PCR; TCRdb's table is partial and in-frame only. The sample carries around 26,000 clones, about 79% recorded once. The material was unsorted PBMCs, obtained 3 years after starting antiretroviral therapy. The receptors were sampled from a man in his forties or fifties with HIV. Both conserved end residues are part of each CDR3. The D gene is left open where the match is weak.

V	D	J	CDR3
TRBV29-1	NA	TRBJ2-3	CSAVWGTDTQYF
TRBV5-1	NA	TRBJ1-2	CASSLVVGDYGYTF
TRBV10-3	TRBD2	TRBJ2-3	CAIRGGERGGDTDTQYF
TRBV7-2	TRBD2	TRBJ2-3	CASSAGLAGPRTDTQYF
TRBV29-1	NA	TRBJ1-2	CSVEKGSGYTF
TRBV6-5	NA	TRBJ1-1	CASSYSRGKGTEAFF
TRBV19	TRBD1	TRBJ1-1	CASTLGGDTEAFF
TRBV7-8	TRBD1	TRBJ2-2	CASSGTGHTGELFF
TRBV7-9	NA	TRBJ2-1	CASSARQVDEQFF
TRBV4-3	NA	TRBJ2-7	CASSQDISYEQYF
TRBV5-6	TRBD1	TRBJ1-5	CASSSMGTGGGNQPQHF
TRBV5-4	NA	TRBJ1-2	CASSSWGEPYGYTF
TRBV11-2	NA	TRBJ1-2	CASSPSGQFYGYTF
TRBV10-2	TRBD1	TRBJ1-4	CASSDAQGGQGAEKLFF
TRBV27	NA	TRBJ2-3	CASSLLGTTDTQYF
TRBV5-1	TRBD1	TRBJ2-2	CASSLRTGEHAGELFF
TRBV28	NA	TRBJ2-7	CASSLPYEQYF
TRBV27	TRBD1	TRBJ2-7	CASSLAGQGDEQYF